A selection of T cell receptor beta chains follows, all from one sample in a study of blood T cell repertoires in COVID-19. The repertoire was sequenced with immunoSEQ multiplex PCR; TCRdb's copy has only in-frame clones and lacks some. The table includes around 300,000 clones, around four fifths detected once. The specimen sequenced was peripheral blood. These receptors were taken from a young man with active or convalescent COVID-19. Each CDR3 is given with its conserved first and last residue. Fields, in order: clone size, V gene, J gene, D gene, CDR3 DNA, CDR3 protein. A D gene is named only where the DNA matches it firmly. Only part of the rows carry a size: once, few, many, or a class if the clone is expanded.

-	TRBV30	TRBJ2-7	-	TGTGCCTGGGGGAGTTCCTACGAGCAGTACTTC	CAWGSSYEQYF
few	TRBV7-9	TRBJ1-5	TRBD1	TGTGCCAGCAGCTTAGGTCTGGGGACAGGGGCTCAGCCCCAGCATTTT	CASSLGLGTGAQPQHF
-	TRBV6-5	TRBJ2-2	TRBD2	TGTGCCTGCCGGGGGGTGTGGAACACCGGGGAGCTGTTTTTT	CACRGVWNTGELFF
-	TRBV7-6	TRBJ2-7	-	TGTGCCAGCAGCTTAACCGCCAGGGGAGACGAGCAGTACTTC	CASSLTARGDEQYF
-	TRBV5-1	TRBJ2-7	-	TGCGCCAGCACCAGGGGGGAAGTCGGTTCGGGCTCCTACGAGCAGTACTTC	CASTRGEVGSGSYEQYF
-	TRBV9	TRBJ2-1	-	TGTGCCAGCAGCGGGCCCGAACAGGGAAGGAGGAATGAGCAGTTCTTC	CASSGPEQGRRNEQFF
-	TRBV6-6	TRBJ1-6	-	TGTGCCAGCAGACAGATGACGTACTCCTATAATTCACCCCTCCACTTT	CASRQMTYSYNSPLHF
-	TRBV3-1/TRBV3-2	TRBJ2-5	-	TGTGCCAGCAGCCAAGACTGTAAGGACAGATCTGGGGAGACCCAGTACTTC	CASSQDCKDRSGETQYF
-	TRBV7-9	TRBJ1-2	TRBD1	TGTGCCAGCAGCTACGCCGGGACAGGGGGAATGTATGGCTACACCTTC	CASSYAGTGGMYGYTF
-	TRBV30	TRBJ1-2	-	TGTGCCTGGAGGCCGGCGGGCGGTCTGCTCTACACCTTC	CAWRPAGGLLYTF
-	TRBV20-1	TRBJ2-7	-	TGCAGTGCTAGCGCCTACGAGCAGTACTTC	CSASAYEQYF
-	TRBV7-3	TRBJ2-1	TRBD2	TGTGCCAGCGGGACTAGCGGGAAGGACAATGAGCAGTTCTTC	CASGTSGKDNEQFF
few	TRBV15	TRBJ2-5	-	TGTGCCACCAGCAGAGATATGGAGACCCAGTACTTC	CATSRDMETQYF
once	TRBV6-1	TRBJ1-4	TRBD1	TGTGCCAGCAGTGACCGGGACAGGGGTGGAAAACTGTTTTTT	CASSDRDRGGKLFF
-	TRBV6-5	TRBJ1-6	TRBD1	TGTGCCAGCAGCTCCGGGACAGATTATTCACCCCTCCACTTT	CASSSGTDYSPLHF
-	TRBV5-4	TRBJ1-4	TRBD1	TGTGCCAGCACCTCTCAGGGGACAGACGGTGAAAAACTGTTTTTT	CASTSQGTDGEKLFF
-	TRBV4-2	TRBJ2-1	TRBD2	TGTGCCAGCAGCCAAGACCCAGCGGGAGGCAATGAGCAGTTCTTC	CASSQDPAGGNEQFF
few	TRBV14	TRBJ1-4	-	TGTGCCAGCAGTCTTACAGGGCCTGCAAAACTGTTTTTT	CASSLTGPAKLFF